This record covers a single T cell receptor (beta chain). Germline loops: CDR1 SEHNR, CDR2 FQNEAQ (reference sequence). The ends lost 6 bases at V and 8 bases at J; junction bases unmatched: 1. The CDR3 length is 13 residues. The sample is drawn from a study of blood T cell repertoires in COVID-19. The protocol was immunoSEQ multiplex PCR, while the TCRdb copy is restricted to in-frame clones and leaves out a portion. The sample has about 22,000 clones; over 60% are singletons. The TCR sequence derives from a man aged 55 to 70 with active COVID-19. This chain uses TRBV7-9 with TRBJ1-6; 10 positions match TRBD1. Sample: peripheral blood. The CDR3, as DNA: TGTGCCAGCAGGGGGACAGGGGATTCACCCCTCCACTTT. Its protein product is CASRGTGDSPLHF.